The T cell receptor beta chain described here comes from a study of blood T cell repertoires in COVID-19. The wider study: The cDNA or gDNA used as material had been derived from T cells, B-cell-depleted T cells, or PBMCs.

Study processing details: The authors estimated nucleated cell counts from reference gene primer amplification. Some clones are missing from TCRdb's copy, which holds only in-frame ones; the method was immunoSEQ multiplex PCR. The D gene and trimming were derived from the DNA, and the V and J assignments and clone size from that table. The data show over 65,000 clones, 80% to 85% seen once. V shed 0 bases, J shed 3 bases, and the junction held 6 bases outside the gene matches. The CDR3 spans 16 residues. Germline V lookup: CDR1 LNHDA, CDR2 SQIVND (reference sequence). V gene TRBV19 combines with J gene TRBJ2-7; 9 bases align to TRBD1. This clonotype was sampled from a human donor in a cohort sampled during active COVID-19. The material sequenced was peripheral blood. The CDR3 here is CASSIDPRDRVYEQYF. CDR3 nucleotide sequence: TGTGCCAGTAGTATAGACCCCCGGGACAGGGTCTACGAGCAGTACTTC.